Below, 21 T cell receptor beta chains from the same sample are listed, as sequenced in a study of blood T cell repertoires in COVID-19. The data were produced by immunoSEQ multiplex PCR, yet TCRdb's version contains in-frame clones alone and is incomplete. The table has about 400,000 clones, roughly 88% seen once; the top ten hold over 2%. Sequencing was done on a sample of PBMCs or T cells enriched from blood (not recorded which). Every receptor here comes from a woman aged 40 to 50 with acute COVID-19.

The chain is built from TRBV7-9 and TRBJ2-7, with TRBD1 matching over 7 bases. CDR1 and CDR2 from the germline V gene are SEHNR and FQNEAQ (reference sequence). The CDR3 consists of 14 residues. V trimming: 3 bases; J trimming: 0 bases; junction bases outside the gene matches: 2. In DNA, the CDR3 is TGTGCCAGCAGCTTCGGGACAGCCTCCTACGAGCAGTACTTC. Its translation is CASSFGTASYEQYF.

J is TRBJ1-1 and V is TRBV29-1; D remains unclear. With 2 bases removed from V and 4 bases from J, the gap between germline ends came to 8 bases. From germline, CDR1 is SQVTM and CDR2 ANQGSEA. There are 12 residues in the CDR3. The CDR3 DNA sequence: TGCAGCGTTGAACCCGGGGTCACTGAAGCTTTCTTT. It specifies CSVEPGVTEAFF.

The chain employs TRBV2 and TRBJ1-6; D call uncertain. Trimming pared 3 bases from V and 8 bases from J, leaving 11 bases between. This CDR3 region has 14 residues. From germline, CDR1 is SNHLY and CDR2 FYNNEI. This CDR3 is CASSERDSYSPLHF. CDR3 bases: TGTGCCAGCAGTGAGAGAGATTCTTATTCACCCCTCCACTTT.

This clone was seen a single time. The genes are TRBV6-5 and TRBJ1-2; unclear D gene. V shed 6 bases and J shed 4 bases, with 9 bases lying between them. Germline V lookup: CDR1 MNHEY, CDR2 SVGAGI. The CDR3 totals 12 residues. The CDR3 sequence: CASSPEPYGYTF. The CDR3 DNA reads TGTGCCAGCAGCCCAGAACCCTATGGCTACACCTTC.

The genes are TRBV10-2 and TRBJ1-5, with 7 positions matching TRBD1. The CDR3 is made up of 13 amino acids. Germline CDR1 is WSHSY and CDR2 is SAAADI. Trimming at V came to 10 bases and at J to 7 bases, leaving 10 bases not matched to a gene. CDR3 amino acids: CAIATGRVQPQHF. The CDR3 region has the DNA TGCGCCATAGCGACAGGGAGAGTCCAGCCCCAGCATTTT.

The V gene is TRBV6-1, the J gene TRBJ1-5; D gene uncertain. The CDR3 spans 17 residues. Germline CDR1 MNHNS, CDR2 SASEGT. Trimming took 2 bases from V and 0 from J, leaving 14 bases between them. CDR3 bases: TGTGCCAGCAGTGAACAGTCCGGGTTTTATAGCAATCAGCCCCAGCATTTT. The encoded protein is CASSEQSGFYSNQPQHF.

The V and J genes are TRBV3-1 (or the pseudogene TRBV3-2) and TRBJ2-3; 7 bases match TRBD2. V shed 3 bases and J 11 bases; nucleotides not matched to a gene: 5. Germline loops: CDR1 LGHDT, CDR2 YNNKEL (reference sequence). CDR3 length equals 12 residues. This CDR3 is CASSQGGSRQYF. The CDR3, as DNA: TGTGCCAGCAGCCAGGGGGGGAGCCGGCAGTATTTT.

The CDR3: CASYSRGDGQPQHF. CDR3 nucleotide sequence: TGTGCCAGCTACTCCAGGGGAGATGGCCAGCCCCAGCATTTT. The J gene is TRBJ1-5, the V gene TRBV19, with a tentative D call TRBD1 (6 bases). This CDR3 contains 14 residues. CDR1 and CDR2 (germline): LNHDA, SQIVND (reference sequence). V lost 9 bases and J 7 bases, leaving 19 bases between the germline ends.

This clone was picked up one time. The chain combines TRBV9 with TRBJ1-1; D might be TRBD1 (5 bases). There are 13 residues in the CDR3. V was cut by 7 bases and J by 4 bases, with 14 bases left in between. Germline V gives CDR1 SGDLS, CDR2 YYNGEE. The DNA of the CDR3 is TGTGCCAGCGGGGGAGGGCTGGGCACTGAAGCTTTCTTT. It yields the protein CASGGGLGTEAFF.

This chain joins TRBV11-2 and TRBJ2-2, with TRBD1 matching over 9 bases. The germline CDR1 and CDR2 sequences are SGHAT and FQNNGV. This CDR3 region has 17 residues. Germline trimming cut 3 bases from V and 6 bases from J; bases unmatched to any gene: 11. The CDR3 is CASSFTMGQGVAGELFF. DNA of the CDR3: TGTGCCAGCAGCTTCACGATGGGACAGGGTGTCGCCGGGGAGCTGTTTTTT.

V usage is TRBV3-1 (or the pseudogene TRBV3-2) and J usage is TRBJ1-3, with D possibly being TRBD1 (5 bases). The CDR3 sequence is 15 residues long. The germline V gene encodes CDR1 LGHDT and CDR2 YNNKEL (reference sequence). V was trimmed by 4 bases and J by 2 bases, leaving 12 bases between them. In nucleotides, the CDR3 is TGTGCCAGCAGCCCCAGGGTCGGGCCTGGAAACACCATATATTTT. It encodes CASSPRVGPGNTIYF.

The V gene is TRBV4-1, the J gene TRBJ2-1; D possibly corresponds to TRBD2 (6 bases). CDR1 is MGHRA and CDR2 is YSYEKL in the germline V gene. There are 13 residues in the CDR3. V was clipped by 1 base and J by 13 bases, with 14 bases between them. In nucleotides, the CDR3 is TGCGCCAGCAGCCAAGTTATTGCGGGAACCCAGTTCTTC. It translates to CASSQVIAGTQFF.

Worth noting for this clone: An end of the junction does not agree with germline; a read error may underlie this. The chain links TRBV10-2 to TRBJ2-3; TRBD2 matches at 7 bases. From germline, CDR1 is WSHSY and CDR2 SAAADI. The CDR3 runs 12 residues. CDR3 sequence reads: CASSESSGEANF. The DNA of the CDR3 is TGCGCCAGCAGTGAGTCGAGCGGGGAAGCGAATTTT.

CDR3 coding DNA: TGCGCCAGCAGCCAAGTCACAGGGGTGAGGGAGCAGTACTTC. Protein sequence: CASSQVTGVREQYF. The chain uses TRBV4-1 and TRBJ2-7; 7 bases fit TRBD1. V lost 1 base and J lost 7; bases outside the gene matches: 7. CDR3 length: 14 residues. Germline lookup yields CDR1 MGHRA and CDR2 YSYEKL.

The sample holds a few counts of this clone. The chain joins TRBV24-1 to TRBJ2-3; tentatively, D is TRBD2 (7 bases). The V and J ends lost 4 bases and 1 base respectively, with 11 bases between them. The CDR3 is made up of 15 amino acids. Germline CDR1 and CDR2: KGHDR and SFDVKD. CDR3 sequence (DNA): TGTGCCACCAGTGAACGGGGGGCACGCACAGATACGCAGTATTTT. It encodes CATSERGARTDTQYF.

This clone was found a few times. The J gene is TRBJ1-4, the V gene TRBV24-1; D may be TRBD1 (5 bases). CDR1 is KGHDR and CDR2 is SFDVKD in the germline V gene. The CDR3 spans 13 residues. Trimming left V 5 bases short and J 8 bases short, with 11 bases between. The CDR3: CATSGGPGEKLFF. The CDR3 region has the DNA TGTGCCACCAGTGGGGGCCCGGGCGAAAAACTGTTTTTT.

The CDR3 sequence is CASSYLAGEEADTQYF. CDR3 nucleotide sequence: TGCGCCAGCAGCTACCTAGCGGGGGAAGAGGCAGATACGCAGTATTTT. This chain links TRBV5-1 with TRBJ2-3, with 10 bases aligning to TRBD2. This CDR3 is 16 amino acids long. The germline V gene has CDR1 SGHRS and CDR2 YFSETQ. Trimming at V came to 3 bases and at J to 4 bases, leaving 8 bases not matched to a gene.

The chain employs TRBV2 and TRBJ1-1; D not certain. The length of the CDR3 is 13 residues. V lost 7 bases, J lost 0 bases, and 9 bases lay in between. Germline V gene lookup returns CDR1 SNHLY and CDR2 FYNNEI. The chain's CDR3 is CASIKPLNTEAFF. The CDR3 nucleotides read TGTGCCAGCATTAAGCCTCTGAACACTGAAGCTTTCTTT.

The J gene is TRBJ1-5, the V gene TRBV27, with D hard to call. The CDR3 extends over 12 amino acids. Between the trimmed V and J ends, which lost 4 bases and 5 bases, there was a span of 6 bases. Germline CDR1 and CDR2: MNHEY and SMNVEV (reference sequence). The CDR3: CASSSAHQPQHF. As DNA, the CDR3 is TGTGCCAGCAGTTCCGCGCATCAGCCCCAGCATTTT.

This sequence joins TRBV7-2 and TRBJ2-5, with TRBD1 as a possible D gene (6 bases). The CDR3 contains 14 residues. With 5 bases removed from V and 2 bases from J, the gap between germline ends came to 12 bases. Germline CDR1 is SGHTA and CDR2 is FQGNSA. The CDR3 is CASSLRTEQETQYF. The CDR3 DNA follows: TGTGCCAGCAGCCTACGGACAGAGCAAGAGACCCAGTACTTC.

The chain employs TRBV29-1 and TRBJ2-7; possibly TRBD1 for D (7 bases). The V end was cut by 7 bases, the J end by 4 bases, with 11 bases between. This CDR3 spans 11 amino acids. Per the germline V gene, CDR1 is SQVTM and CDR2 is ANQGSEA. The CDR3 region has the DNA TGCAGCGCCGGGGGACAGTACGAGCAGTACTTC. It specifies CSAGGQYEQYF.